Included here is one T cell receptor beta chain sequence, with context. Germline V CDR1 and CDR2: MGHRA, YSYEKL. The V segment lost 1 base and the J segment 5 bases; nucleotides outside the gene matches: 3. The CDR3 has 14 amino acids. This entry belongs to a study of shared clonotypes between healthy human individuals. CD45RO negativity and positive selection for CCR7 defined naive CD8 cells, a population that excluded terminally differentiated effector memory CD45RA+ cells. Each donor was a Caucasian adult residing in Nashville, Tennessee. The genomic DNA of each subset was split evenly across several immunoSEQ plates. The protocol was immunoSEQ multiplex PCR, while the TCRdb copy is restricted to in-frame clones and leaves out a portion. The sample has about 2 million clones; approximately 95% are singletons.

The sequenced sample consisted of naive CD8+ T cells sorted from blood. The V gene is TRBV4-1, the J gene TRBJ2-5; 8 nucleotides agree with TRBD2. This receptor was obtained from a young man in good health. CDR3 region: CASSQVGLEETQYF. CDR3 coding DNA: TGCGCCAGCAGCCAAGTGGGACTAGAGGAGACCCAGTACTTC.